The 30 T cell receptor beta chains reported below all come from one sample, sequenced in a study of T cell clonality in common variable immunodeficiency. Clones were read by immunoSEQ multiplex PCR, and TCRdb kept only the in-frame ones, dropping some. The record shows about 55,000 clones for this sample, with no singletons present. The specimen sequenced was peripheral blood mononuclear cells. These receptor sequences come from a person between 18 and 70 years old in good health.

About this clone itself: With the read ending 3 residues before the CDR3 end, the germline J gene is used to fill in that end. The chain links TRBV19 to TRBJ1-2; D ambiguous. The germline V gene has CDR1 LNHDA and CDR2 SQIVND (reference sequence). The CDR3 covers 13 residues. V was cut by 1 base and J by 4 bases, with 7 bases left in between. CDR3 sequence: CASSIGRAYGYTF. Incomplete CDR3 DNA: TGTGCCAGTAGTATAGGCCGCGCCTATGGC.

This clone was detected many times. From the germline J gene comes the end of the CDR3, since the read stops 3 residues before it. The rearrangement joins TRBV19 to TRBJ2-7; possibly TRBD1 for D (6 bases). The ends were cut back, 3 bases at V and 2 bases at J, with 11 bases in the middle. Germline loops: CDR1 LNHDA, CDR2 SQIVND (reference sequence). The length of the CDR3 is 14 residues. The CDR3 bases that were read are TGTGCCAGTAGTATCGCCGGACAGACCTACGAG. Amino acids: CASSIAGQTYE. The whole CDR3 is CASSIAGQTYEQYF.

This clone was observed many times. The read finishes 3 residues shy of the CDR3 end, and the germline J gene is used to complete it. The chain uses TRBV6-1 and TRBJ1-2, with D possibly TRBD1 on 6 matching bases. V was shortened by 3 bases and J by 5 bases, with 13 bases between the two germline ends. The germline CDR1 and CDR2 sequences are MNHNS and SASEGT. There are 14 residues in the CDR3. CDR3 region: CASSDLTGFYGYTF. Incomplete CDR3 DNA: TGTGCCAGCAGTGATCTCACAGGGTTTTATGGC.

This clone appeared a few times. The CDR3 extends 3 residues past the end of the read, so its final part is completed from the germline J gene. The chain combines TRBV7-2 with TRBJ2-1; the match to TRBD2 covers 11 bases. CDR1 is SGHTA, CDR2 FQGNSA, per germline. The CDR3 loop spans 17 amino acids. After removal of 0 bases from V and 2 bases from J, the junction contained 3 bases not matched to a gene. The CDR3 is CASSLARGLAAYNEQFF. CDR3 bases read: TGTGCCAGCAGCTTAGCCCGGGGACTAGCGGCCTACAATGAG.

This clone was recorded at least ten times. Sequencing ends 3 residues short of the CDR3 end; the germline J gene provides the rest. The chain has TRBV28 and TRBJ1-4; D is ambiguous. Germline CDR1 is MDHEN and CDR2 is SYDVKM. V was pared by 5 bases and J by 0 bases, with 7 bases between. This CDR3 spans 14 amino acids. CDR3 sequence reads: CASSARATNEKLFF. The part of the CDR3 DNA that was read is TGTGCCAGCAGTGCGAGAGCAACTAATGAAAAA.

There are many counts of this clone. CDR3 DNA, as far as it was read: TGTGCCAGCAGCTTGACCCCGGGGCCC. It translates to CASSLTPGP. The full CDR3 sequence reads CASSLTPGPQHF. The chain links TRBV5-6 to TRBJ1-5; D ambiguous. The read gets to within 3 residues of the CDR3 end, and the germline J gene fills in the rest. The V gene's germline CDR1 is SGHDT and CDR2 YYEEEE. The CDR3 runs 12 residues. V was pared by 1 base and J by 9 bases, with 8 bases between. Looking up the rest from reference TRBV5-6 and TRBJ1-5 gives the full variable domain: DAGVTQSPTHLIKTRGQQVTLRCSPKSGHDTVSWYQQALGQGPQFIFQYYEEEERQRGNFPDRFSGHQFPNYSSELNVNALLLGDSALYLCASSLTPGPQHFGDGTRLSIL.

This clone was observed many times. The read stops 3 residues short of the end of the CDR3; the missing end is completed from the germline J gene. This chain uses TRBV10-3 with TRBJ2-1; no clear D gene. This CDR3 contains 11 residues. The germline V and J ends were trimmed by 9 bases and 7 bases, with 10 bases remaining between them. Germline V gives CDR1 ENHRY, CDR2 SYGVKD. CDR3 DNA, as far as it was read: TGTGCCATTAGTATTCTGAATGAG. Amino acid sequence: CAISILNE. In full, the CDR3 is CAISILNEQFF.

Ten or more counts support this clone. The CDR3 spells CASSFRTESEELFF. The CDR3 bases that were read are TGTGCCAGCAGCTTTAGGACAGAATCGGAGGAG. The V gene is TRBV11-2, the J gene TRBJ2-2, with D possibly being TRBD1 (6 bases). The read falls 3 residues short of the CDR3 end, and the missing part is taken from the germline J gene. The germline V and J ends were trimmed by 3 bases and 10 bases, with 15 bases remaining between them. Germline lookup yields CDR1 SGHAT and CDR2 FQNNGV. This CDR3 is 14 amino acids long.

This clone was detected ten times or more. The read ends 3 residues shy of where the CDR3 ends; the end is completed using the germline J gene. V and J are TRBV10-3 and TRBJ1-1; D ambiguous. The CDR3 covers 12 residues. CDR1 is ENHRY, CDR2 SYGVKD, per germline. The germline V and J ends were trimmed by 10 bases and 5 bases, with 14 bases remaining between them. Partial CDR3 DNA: TGTGCCACGGGGAGCGGCACGACTGAA. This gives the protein CATGSGTTE. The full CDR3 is CATGSGTTEAFF.

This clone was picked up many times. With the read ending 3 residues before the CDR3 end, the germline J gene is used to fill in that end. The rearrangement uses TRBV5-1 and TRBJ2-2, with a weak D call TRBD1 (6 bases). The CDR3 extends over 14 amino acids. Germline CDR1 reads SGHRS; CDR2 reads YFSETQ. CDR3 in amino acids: CASSLGLGANVLFF. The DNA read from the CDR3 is TGCGCCAGCAGCTTGGGGTTGGGGGCCAACGTG.

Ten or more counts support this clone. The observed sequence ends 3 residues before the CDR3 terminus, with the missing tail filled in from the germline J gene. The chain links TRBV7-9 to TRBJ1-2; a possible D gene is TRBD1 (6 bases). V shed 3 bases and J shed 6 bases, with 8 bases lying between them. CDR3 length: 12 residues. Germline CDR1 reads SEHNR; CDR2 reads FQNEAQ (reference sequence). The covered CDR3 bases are TGTGCCAGCAGCTTCAGGGGCGATGGC. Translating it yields CASSFRGDG. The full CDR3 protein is CASSFRGDGYTF.

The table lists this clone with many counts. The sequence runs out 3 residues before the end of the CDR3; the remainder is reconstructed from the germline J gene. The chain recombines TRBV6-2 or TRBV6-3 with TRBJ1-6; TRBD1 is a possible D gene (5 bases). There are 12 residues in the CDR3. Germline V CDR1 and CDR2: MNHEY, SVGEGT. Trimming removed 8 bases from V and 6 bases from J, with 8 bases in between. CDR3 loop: CASSRANSPLHF. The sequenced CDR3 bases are TGTGCCAGCTCCAGGGCTAATTCACCC.

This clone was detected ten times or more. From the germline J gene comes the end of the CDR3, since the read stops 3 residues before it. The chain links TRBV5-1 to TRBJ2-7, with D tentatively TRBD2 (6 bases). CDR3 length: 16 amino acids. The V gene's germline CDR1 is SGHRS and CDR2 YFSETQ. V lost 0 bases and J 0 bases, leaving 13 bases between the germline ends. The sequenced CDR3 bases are TGCGCCAGCAGCTTGGCGTCTAGCGCCAGCTCCTACGAG. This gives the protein CASSLASSASSYE. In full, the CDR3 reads CASSLASSASSYEQYF.

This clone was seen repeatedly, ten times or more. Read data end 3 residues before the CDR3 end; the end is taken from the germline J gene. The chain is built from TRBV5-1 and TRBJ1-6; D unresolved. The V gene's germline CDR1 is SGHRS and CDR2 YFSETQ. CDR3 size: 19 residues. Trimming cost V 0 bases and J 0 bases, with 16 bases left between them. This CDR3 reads CASSLVSQTLSSYNSPLHF. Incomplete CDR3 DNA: TGCGCCAGCAGCTTGGTTTCACAGACCCTTAGCTCCTATAATTCACCC.

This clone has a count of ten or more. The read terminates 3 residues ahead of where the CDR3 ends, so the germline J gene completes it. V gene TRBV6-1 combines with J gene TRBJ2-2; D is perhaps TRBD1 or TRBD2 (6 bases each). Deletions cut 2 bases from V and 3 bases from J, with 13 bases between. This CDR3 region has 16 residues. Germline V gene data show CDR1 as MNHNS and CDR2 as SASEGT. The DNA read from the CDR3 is TGTGCCAGCAGTGAAAGCGGAGGGGGAGACACCGGGGAG. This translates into CASSESGGGDTGE. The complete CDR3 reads CASSESGGGDTGELFF.

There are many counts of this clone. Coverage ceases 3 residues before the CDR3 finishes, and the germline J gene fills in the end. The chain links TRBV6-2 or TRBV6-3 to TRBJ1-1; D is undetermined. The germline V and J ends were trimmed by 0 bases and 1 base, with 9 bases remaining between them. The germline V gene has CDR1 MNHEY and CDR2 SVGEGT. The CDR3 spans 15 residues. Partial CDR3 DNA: TGTGCCAGCAGTTACTCGACGGCGGGGAACACTGAA. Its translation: CASSYSTAGNTE. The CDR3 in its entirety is CASSYSTAGNTEAFF.

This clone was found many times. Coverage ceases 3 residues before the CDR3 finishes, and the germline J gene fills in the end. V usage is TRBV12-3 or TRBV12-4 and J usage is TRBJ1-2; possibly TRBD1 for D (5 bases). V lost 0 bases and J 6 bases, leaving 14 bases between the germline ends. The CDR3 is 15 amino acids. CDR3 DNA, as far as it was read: TGTGCCAGCAGTTTAGCGTCAGGGATGAAAGATGGC. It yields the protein CASSLASGMKDG. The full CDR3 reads CASSLASGMKDGYTF.

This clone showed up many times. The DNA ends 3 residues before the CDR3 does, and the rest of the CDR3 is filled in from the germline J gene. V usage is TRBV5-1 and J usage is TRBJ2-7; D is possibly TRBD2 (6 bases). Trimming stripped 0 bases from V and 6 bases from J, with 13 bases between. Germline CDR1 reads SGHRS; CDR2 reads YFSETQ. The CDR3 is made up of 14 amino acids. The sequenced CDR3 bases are TGCGCCAGCAGCTTGGTGGCGGTGGGGGGCGAG. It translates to CASSLVAVGGE. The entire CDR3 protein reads CASSLVAVGGEQYF.

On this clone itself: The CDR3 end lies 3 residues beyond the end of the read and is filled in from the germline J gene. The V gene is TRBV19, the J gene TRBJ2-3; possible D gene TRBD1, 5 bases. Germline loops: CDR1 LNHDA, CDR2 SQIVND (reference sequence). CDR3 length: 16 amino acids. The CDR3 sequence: CASSPLRVIGNQPQYF. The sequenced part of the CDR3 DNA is TGTGCCAGTAGTCCACTCAGGGTAATTGGCAATCAGCCG. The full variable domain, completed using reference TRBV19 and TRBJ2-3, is DGGITQSPKYLFRKEGQNVTLSCEQNLNHDAMYWYRQDPGQGLRLIYYSQIVNDFQKGDIAEGYSVSREKKESFPLTVTSAQKNPTAFYLCASSPLRVIGNQPQYFGPGTRLTVL.

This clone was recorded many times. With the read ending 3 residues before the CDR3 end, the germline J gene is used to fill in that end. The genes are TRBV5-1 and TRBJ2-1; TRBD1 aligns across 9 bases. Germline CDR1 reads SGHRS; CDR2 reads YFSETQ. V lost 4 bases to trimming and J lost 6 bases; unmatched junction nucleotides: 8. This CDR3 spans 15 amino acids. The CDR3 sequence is CASSRGTGFGNEQFF. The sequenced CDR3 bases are TGCGCCAGCAGCCGCGGGACAGGGTTCGGCAATGAG.

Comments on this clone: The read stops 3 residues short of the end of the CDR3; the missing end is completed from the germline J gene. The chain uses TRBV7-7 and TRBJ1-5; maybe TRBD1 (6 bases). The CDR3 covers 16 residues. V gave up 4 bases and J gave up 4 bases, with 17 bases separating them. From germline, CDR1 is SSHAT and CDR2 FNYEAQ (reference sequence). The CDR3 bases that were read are TGTGCCAGCAGCTACTGGCCTGGACAGTCGAATCAGCCC. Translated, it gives CASSYWPGQSNQP. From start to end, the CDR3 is CASSYWPGQSNQPQHF.

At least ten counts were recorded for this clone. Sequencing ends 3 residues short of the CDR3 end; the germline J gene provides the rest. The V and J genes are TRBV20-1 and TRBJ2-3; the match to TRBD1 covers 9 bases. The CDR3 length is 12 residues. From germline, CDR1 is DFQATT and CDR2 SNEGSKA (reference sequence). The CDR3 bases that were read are TGCAGTGCTAGAGATGGGGACAGGGCG. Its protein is CSARDGDRA. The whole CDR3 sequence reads CSARDGDRAQYF.

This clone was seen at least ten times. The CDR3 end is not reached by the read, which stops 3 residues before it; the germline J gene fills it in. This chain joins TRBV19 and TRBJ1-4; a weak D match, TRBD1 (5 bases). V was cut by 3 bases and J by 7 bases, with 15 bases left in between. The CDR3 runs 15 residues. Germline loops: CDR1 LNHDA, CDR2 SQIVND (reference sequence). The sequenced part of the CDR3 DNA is TGTGCCAGTAGTATGAATGGTAGGGGCGGTGAAAAA. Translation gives CASSMNGRGGEK. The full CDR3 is CASSMNGRGGEKLFF.

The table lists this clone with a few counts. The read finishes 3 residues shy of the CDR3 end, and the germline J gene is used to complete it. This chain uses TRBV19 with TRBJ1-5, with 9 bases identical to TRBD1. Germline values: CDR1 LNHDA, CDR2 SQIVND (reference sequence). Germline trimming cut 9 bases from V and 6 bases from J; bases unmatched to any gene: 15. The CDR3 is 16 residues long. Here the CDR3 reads CASSRDRDGDSQPQHF. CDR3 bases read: TGTGCCAGCTCCCGGGACAGGGACGGAGATAGTCAGCCC.

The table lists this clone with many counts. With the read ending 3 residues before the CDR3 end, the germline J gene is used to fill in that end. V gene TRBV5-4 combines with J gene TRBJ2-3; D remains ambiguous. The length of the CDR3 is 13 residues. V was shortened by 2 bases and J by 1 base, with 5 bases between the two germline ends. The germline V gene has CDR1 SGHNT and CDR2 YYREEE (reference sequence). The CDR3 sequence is CASSFKGTDTQYF. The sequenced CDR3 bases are TGTGCCAGCAGCTTTAAGGGCACAGATACG.

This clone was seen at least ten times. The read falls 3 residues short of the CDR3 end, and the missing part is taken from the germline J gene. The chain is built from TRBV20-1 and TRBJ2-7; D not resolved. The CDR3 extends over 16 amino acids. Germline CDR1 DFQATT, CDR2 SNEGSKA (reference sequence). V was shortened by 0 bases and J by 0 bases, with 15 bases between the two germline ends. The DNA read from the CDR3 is TGCAGTGCTAGAGATACCAAGACTCACTACTCCTACGAG. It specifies CSARDTKTHYSYE. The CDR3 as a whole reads CSARDTKTHYSYEQYF.

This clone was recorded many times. The CDR3 bases that were read are TGTGCCACCAGTGACGACAGGGGATATACG. It translates to CATSDDRGYT. The complete CDR3 protein is CATSDDRGYTQYF. This rearrangement joins TRBV24-1 to TRBJ2-3; 8 bases match TRBD1. The read is 3 residues too short to cover the CDR3 end, so that end is filled in from the germline J gene. Trimming cost V 4 bases and J 7 bases; bases outside gene matches: 3. This CDR3 comprises 13 residues. Germline loops: CDR1 KGHDR, CDR2 SFDVKD.

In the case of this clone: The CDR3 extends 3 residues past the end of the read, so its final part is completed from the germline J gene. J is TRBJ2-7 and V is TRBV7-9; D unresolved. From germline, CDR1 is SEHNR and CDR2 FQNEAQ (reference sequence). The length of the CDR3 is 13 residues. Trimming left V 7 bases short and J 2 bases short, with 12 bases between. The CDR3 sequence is CASTSPLAYEQYF. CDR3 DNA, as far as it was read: TGTGCCAGCACCTCCCCCCTAGCCTACGAG.

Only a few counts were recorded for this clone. The covered CDR3 bases are TGTGCCAGCTCATCAGGACAGGAGTACGAC. Protein sequence: CASSSGQEYD. In full, the CDR3 is CASSSGQEYDYTF. The chain employs TRBV18 and TRBJ1-2; TRBD1 matches 7 bases. The missing CDR3 end, 3 residues past where the read stops, is filled in from the germline J gene. Germline V CDR1 and CDR2: KGHSH, LQKENI. The CDR3 contains 13 residues.

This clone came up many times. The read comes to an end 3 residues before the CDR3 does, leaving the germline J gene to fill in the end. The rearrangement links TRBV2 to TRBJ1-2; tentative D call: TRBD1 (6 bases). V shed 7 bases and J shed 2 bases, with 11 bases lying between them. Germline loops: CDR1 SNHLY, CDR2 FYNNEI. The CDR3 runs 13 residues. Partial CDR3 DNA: TGTGCCAGCAATACAGGGTTCAACTATGGC. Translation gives CASNTGFNYG. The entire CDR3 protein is CASNTGFNYGYTF.